This is a list of T cell receptor beta chains from one sample in a study of T cells expressing NK-cell markers. TCRdb derives one entry per CDR3 protein from the 5' RACE reads, leaving out DNA. The sample spans roughly 390,000 distinct CDR3 sequences; the ten largest clones claim roughly 5.4%. The sequencing sample was made of blood T cells: a sorted CD56 or NKG2C T cell subset, CD4+ or CD8+ T cells, or bulk PBMC T cells (not recorded which). These receptors were taken from a man aged 18-70 years in good health. The CDR3 runs from the conserved cysteine through the conserved F or W.

v_gene,j_gene,CDR3aa
TRBV20-1,TRBJ1-1,CSAPDRVTKRAFF
TRBV27,TRBJ1-1,CASSFRTGGNTEAFF
TRBV2,TRBJ1-4,CASRTGLDGQEKLFF
TRBV6-5,TRBJ2-6,CASSYSRWGSGANVLTF
TRBV7-6,TRBJ2-1,CASSLPKDSYLYNEQFF
TRBV5-1,TRBJ2-7,CASSYGDGGSHEQYF
TRBV24-1,TRBJ2-1,CATSSRTEIFGFF
TRBV12-3/TRBV12-4,TRBJ2-3,CASSIDTGTGAYF
TRBV7-9,TRBJ1-5,CASSFGGTGDSNQPQHF
TRBV20-1,TRBJ2-1,CSGDRSLREQFF
TRBV11-1,TRBJ2-3,CASSLGSGGPSRGTDTQYF
TRBV6-1,TRBJ2-3,CASTLDISRDTQYF
TRBV14,TRBJ2-3,CASSPGLNPTDTQYF
TRBV29-1,TRBJ2-5,CSVVSSFGTQYF
TRBV7-2,TRBJ2-7,CASSLAFAGVVEQYF
TRBV5-1,TRBJ2-3,CASSLSLDTQYF
TRBV25-1,TRBJ1-6,CASSGSDRAGSPLHF
TRBV11-3,TRBJ2-1,CASSLDGGVNEQFF
TRBV7-9,TRBJ2-1,CASSFGDVRYNEQFF
TRBV5-1,TRBJ2-2,CASSYGDSAGTGELFF
TRBV7-3,TRBJ2-3,CASSFLRGGGGTDTQYF
TRBV12-3/TRBV12-4,TRBJ1-3,CASSHDRSSGNTIYF
TRBV3-1,TRBJ2-3,CASRLAGIATQYF
TRBV29-1,TRBJ2-5,CSVVTSGGPRSSQYF
TRBV2,TRBJ2-3,CASSRERGGTDTQYF
TRBV5-1,TRBJ2-3,CASSPRLAGGRDTDTQYF
TRBV11-2,TRBJ1-1,CASSLGSSGGASRSEAFF
TRBV5-1,TRBJ2-5,CASAVGSQETQYF
TRBV3-1,TRBJ2-4,CASRKTQGAKNIQYF
TRBV5-1,TRBJ1-2,CASRLQGGVYGYTF
TRBV7-8,TRBJ1-5,CASSPGGSQAQHF
TRBV21-1,TRBJ2-7,CASSKAGGGKSYEQYF
TRBV11-2,TRBJ2-3,CASSPTSGGLRSTDTQYF
TRBV7-7,TRBJ2-3,CASSLSPGGIDTQYF
TRBV14,TRBJ2-3,CASSQGPTSTHQYF
TRBV19,TRBJ2-2,CASKGQGQYAGELFF
TRBV7-9,TRBJ2-7,CASSLRSTGKNEQYF
TRBV12-5,TRBJ2-1,CASGKTWTSGGFNEQFF
TRBV11-2,TRBJ2-1,CASSYSGGGSLTEQFF
TRBV6-1,TRBJ2-7,CASRTELGEQYF
TRBV6-6,TRBJ1-6,CASNSQGSPLHF
TRBV7-2,TRBJ2-5,CASSRRGGQETQYF
TRBV20-1,TRBJ1-5,CSARDFGGGAGQPQHF
TRBV5-1,TRBJ1-1,CASSSGTGPQNTEAFF
TRBV10-3,TRBJ2-1,CAISGAGGDYNEQFF
TRBV27,TRBJ2-1,CASSLLPGLGGVGEQFF
TRBV3-1,TRBJ1-1,CASSQDYRGSMGTEAFF
TRBV6-1,TRBJ2-5,CASRRTSYQETQYF
TRBV7-9,TRBJ2-1,CASSLKRGPYNEQFF
TRBV28,TRBJ2-5,CASSWTGGSQETQYF
TRBV20-1,TRBJ2-2,CSARSEGFGELFF
TRBV29-1,TRBJ1-6,CSAETGTYNSPLHF
TRBV18,TRBJ2-5,CASSPGYVQETQYF
TRBV18,TRBJ1-4,CASSTGPGEKLFF
TRBV20-1,TRBJ1-1,CSAPGKHTEAFF
TRBV6-2/TRBV6-3,TRBJ2-7,CASSYPWASLVREQYF
TRBV6-1,TRBJ2-1,CASSTQGTGNNEQFF
TRBV7-3,TRBJ1-3,CASSMGQGPGNTIYF
TRBV12-3/TRBV12-4,TRBJ2-7,CASGLQGGTYEQYF